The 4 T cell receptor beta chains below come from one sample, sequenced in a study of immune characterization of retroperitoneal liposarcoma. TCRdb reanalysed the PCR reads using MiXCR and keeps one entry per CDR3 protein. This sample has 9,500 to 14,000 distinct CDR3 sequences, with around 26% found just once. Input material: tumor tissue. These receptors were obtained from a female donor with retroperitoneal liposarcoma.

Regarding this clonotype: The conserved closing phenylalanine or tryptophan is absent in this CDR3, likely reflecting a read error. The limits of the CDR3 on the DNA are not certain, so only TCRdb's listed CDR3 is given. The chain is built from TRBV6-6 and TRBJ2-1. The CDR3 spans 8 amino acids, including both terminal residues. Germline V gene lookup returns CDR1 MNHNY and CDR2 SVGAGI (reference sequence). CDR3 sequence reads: CASSYRRT.

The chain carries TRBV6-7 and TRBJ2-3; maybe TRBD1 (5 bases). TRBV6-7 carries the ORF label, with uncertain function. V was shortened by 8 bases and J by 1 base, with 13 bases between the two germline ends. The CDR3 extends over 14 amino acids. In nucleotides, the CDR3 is TGTGCCAGCTTTGACAGTGGGGGCACAGATACGCAGTATTTT. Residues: CASFDSGGTDTQYF.

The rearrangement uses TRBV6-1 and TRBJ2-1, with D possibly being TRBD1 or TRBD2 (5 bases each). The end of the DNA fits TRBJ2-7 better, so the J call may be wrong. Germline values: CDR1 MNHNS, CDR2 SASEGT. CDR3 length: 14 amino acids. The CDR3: CASSRESQNYEQYF. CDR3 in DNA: TGTGCCAGCAGCAGGGAGTCCCAAAACTACGAGCAGTACTTC.

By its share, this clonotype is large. The CDR3 protein is CASSLAKTRGSTDTQYF. In DNA form, the CDR3 reads TGTGCCAGCAGTTTAGCCAAAACCAGGGGAAGCACAGATACGCAGTATTTT. This rearrangement joins TRBV27 to TRBJ2-3, with D perhaps matching TRBD1 (6 bases). V was pared by 2 bases and J by 0 bases, with 15 bases between. CDR1 and CDR2 from the germline V gene are MNHEY and SMNVEV (reference sequence). The CDR3 sequence is 17 residues long.